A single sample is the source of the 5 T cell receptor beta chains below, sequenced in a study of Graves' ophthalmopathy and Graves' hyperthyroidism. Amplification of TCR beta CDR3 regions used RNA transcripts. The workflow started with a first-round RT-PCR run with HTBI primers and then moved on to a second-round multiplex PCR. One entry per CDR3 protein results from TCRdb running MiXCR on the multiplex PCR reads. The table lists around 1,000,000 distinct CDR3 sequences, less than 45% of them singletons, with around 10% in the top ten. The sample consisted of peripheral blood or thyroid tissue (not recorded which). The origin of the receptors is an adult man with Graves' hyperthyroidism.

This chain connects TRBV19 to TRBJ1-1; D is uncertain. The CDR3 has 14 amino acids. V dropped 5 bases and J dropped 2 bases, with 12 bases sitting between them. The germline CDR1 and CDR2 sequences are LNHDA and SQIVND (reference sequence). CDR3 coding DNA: TGTGCCAGTAGTTACCCAGCAGCCAACACTGAAGCTTTCTTT. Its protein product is CASSYPAANTEAFF.

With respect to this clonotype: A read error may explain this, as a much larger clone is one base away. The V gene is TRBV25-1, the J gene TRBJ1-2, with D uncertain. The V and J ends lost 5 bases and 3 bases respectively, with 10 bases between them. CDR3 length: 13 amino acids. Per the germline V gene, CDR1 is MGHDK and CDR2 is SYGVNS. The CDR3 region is CASSSGLYYGYTF. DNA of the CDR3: TGTGCCAGCAGTTCCGGCCTATACTATGGCTACACCTTC.

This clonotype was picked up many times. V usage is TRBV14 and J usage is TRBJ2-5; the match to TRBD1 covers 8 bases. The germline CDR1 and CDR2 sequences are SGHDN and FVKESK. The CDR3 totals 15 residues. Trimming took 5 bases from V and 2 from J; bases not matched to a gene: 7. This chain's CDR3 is CASSERGQGQETQYF. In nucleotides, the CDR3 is TGTGCCAGCAGCGAAAGAGGACAGGGACAAGAGACCCAGTACTTC.

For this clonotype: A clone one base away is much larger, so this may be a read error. CDR3 in DNA: TGTGCCAGCAGTTACTGGGTCGTCGGCTCACCCCTCCACTTT. Translated, it gives CASSYWVVGSPLHF. The V and J genes are TRBV6-5 and TRBJ1-6, with D uncertain. Germline assignment: CDR1 MNHEY and CDR2 SVGAGI. CDR3 length: 14 amino acids. V gave up 1 base and J gave up 10 bases, with 11 bases separating them.

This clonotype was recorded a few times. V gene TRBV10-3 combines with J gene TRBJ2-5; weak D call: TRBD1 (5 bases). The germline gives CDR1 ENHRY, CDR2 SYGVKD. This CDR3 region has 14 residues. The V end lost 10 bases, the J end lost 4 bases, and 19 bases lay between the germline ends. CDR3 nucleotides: TGTGCCAGCTATGACAGCCGATGGCCAGAGACCCAGTACTTC. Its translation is CASYDSRWPETQYF.